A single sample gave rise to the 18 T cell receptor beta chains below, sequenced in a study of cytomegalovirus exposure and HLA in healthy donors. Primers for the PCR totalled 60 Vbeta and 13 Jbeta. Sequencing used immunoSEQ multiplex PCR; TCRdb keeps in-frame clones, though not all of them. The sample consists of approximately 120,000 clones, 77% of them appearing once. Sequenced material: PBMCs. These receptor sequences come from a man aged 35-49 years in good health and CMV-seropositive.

The CDR3 DNA sequence: TGCGCCAGCAGCCCCAGGGAGGGGGAGACCCAGTACTTC. Its translation: CASSPREGETQYF. The gene calls are TRBV4-3 and TRBJ2-5, with 7 bases matching TRBD2. V lost 4 bases and J lost 5; bases outside the gene matches: 4. This CDR3 comprises 13 residues. Germline assignment: CDR1 LGHNA and CDR2 YSLEER.

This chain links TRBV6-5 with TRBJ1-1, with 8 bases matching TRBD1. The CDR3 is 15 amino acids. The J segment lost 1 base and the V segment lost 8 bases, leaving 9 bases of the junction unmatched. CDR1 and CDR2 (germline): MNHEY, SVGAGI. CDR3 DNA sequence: TGTGCCAGCCTGCCCAACAGGGGGTCGAACACTGAAGCTTTCTTT. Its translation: CASLPNRGSNTEAFF.

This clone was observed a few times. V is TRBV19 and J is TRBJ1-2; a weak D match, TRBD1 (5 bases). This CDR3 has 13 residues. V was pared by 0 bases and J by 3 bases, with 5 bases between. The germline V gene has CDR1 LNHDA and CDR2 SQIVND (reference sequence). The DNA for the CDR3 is TGTGCCAGTAGTATAGAAGGGGACTATGGCTACACCTTC. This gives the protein CASSIEGDYGYTF.

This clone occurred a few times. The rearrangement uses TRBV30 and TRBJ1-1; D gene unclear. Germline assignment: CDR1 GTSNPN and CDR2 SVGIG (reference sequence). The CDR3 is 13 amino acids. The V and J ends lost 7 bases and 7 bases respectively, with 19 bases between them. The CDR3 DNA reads TGTGCCTTGACTCTCCCCGGCGGGATTGAAGCTTTCTTT. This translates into CALTLPGGIEAFF.

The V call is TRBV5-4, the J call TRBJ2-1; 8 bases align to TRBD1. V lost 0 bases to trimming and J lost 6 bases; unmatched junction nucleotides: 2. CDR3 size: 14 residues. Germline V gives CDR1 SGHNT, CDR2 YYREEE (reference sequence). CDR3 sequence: CASSLGTGINEQFF. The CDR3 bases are TGTGCCAGCAGCTTGGGGACAGGGATCAATGAGCAGTTCTTC.

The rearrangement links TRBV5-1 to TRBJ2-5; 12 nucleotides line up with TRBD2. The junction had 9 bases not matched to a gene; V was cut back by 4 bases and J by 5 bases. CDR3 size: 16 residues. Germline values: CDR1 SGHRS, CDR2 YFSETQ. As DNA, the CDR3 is TGCGCCAGCAGCAACCGCGGCCTAGCGGGGGGGGAGACCCAGTACTTC. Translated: CASSNRGLAGGETQYF.

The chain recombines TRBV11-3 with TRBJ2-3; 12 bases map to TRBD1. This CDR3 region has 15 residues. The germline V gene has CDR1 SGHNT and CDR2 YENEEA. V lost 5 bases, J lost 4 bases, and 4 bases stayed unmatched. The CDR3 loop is CASSAGTGGADTQYF. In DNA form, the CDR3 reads TGTGCCAGCAGCGCCGGGACAGGGGGCGCAGATACGCAGTATTTT.

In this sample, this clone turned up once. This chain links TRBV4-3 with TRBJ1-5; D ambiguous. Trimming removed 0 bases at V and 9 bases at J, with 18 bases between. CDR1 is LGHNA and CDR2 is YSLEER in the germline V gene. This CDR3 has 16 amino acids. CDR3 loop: CASSQEGPGRAGPQHF. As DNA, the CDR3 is TGCGCCAGCAGCCAAGAAGGTCCGGGTCGCGCTGGGCCCCAGCATTTT.

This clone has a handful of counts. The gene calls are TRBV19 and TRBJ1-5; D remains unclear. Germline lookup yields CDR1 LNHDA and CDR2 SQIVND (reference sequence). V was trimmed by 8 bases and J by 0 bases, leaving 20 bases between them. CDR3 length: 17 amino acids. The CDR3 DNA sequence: TGTGCCAGTCGCCAGATCCGAGGGAGCTATAGCAATCAGCCCCAGCATTTT. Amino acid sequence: CASRQIRGSYSNQPQHF.

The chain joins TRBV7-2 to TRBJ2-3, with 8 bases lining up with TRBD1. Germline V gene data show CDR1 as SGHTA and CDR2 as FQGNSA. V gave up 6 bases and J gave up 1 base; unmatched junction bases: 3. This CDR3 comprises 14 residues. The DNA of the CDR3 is TGTGCCAGCAGTTTACAGGGGGGCACAGATACGCAGTATTTT. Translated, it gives CASSLQGGTDTQYF. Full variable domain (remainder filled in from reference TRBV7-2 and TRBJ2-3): GAGVSQSPSNKVTEKGKDVELRCDPISGHTALYWYRQSLGQGLEFLIYFQGNSAPDKSGLPSDRFSAERTGGSVSTLTIQRTQQEDSAVYLCASSLQGGTDTQYFGPGTRLTVL.

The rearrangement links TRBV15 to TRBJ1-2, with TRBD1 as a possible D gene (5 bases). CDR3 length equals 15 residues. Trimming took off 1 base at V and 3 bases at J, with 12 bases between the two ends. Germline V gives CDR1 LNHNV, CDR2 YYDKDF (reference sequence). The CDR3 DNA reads TGTGCCACCAGCAGAGGAGGGGAGGGATACTATGGCTACACCTTC. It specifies CATSRGGEGYYGYTF.

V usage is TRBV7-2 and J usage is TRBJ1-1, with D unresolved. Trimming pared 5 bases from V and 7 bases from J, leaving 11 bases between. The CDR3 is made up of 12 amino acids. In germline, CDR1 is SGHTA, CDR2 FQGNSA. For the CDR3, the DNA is TGTGCCAGCAGCCCGGAGCGAGGTGAAGCTTTCTTT. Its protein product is CASSPERGEAFF.

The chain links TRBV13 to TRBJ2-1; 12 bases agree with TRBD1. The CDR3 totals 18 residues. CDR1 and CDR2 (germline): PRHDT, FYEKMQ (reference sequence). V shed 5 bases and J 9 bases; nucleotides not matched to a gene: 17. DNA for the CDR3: TGTGCCAGCAGCCCGCATCTACTCCGGGACAGGGGGCAGGGTGAGCAGTTCTTC. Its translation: CASSPHLLRDRGQGEQFF.

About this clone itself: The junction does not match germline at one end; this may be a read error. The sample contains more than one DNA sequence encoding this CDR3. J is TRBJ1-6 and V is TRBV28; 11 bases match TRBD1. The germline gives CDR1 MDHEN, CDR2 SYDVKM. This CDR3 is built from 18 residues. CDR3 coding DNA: TGTGCCAGCAGTTTGGGCCCTGGACAGGGGGCGAAAAATTCCCCCCTCCACTTT. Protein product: CASSLGPGQGAKNSPLHF.

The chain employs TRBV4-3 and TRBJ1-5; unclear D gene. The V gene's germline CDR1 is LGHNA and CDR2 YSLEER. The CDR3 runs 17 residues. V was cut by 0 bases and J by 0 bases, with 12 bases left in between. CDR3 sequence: CASSQDLRLGSNQPQHF. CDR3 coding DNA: TGCGCCAGCAGCCAAGATTTGAGGTTGGGTAGCAATCAGCCCCAGCATTTT.

The CDR3 loop reads CASSKGQPNTEAFF. CDR3 in DNA: TGTGCCAGCAGTAAGGGACAACCGAACACTGAAGCTTTCTTT. This chain links TRBV27 with TRBJ1-1, with D possibly being TRBD1 (6 bases). The V gene lost 5 bases and the J gene lost 1 base, with 11 bases spanning the gap. Germline V lookup: CDR1 MNHEY, CDR2 SMNVEV (reference sequence). The length of the CDR3 is 14 residues.

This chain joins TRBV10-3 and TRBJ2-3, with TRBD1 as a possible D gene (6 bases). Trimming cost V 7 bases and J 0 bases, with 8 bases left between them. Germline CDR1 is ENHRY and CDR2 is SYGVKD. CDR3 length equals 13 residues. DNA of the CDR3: TGTGCCATCAACAGGGAGAGCACAGATACGCAGTATTTT. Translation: CAINRESTDTQYF.

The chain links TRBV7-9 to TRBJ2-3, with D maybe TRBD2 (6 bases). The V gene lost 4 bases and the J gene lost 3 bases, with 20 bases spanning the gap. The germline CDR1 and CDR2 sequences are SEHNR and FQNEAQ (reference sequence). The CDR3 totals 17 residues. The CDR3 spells CASSSPGGDRGTDTQYF. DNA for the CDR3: TGTGCCAGCAGCTCCCCCGGTGGGGATCGGGGGACAGATACGCAGTATTTT.